These T cell receptor beta chains were read from a single sample in a study of T-cell memory formation after mild COVID-19. TCRdb recomputed calls from the 5' RACE reads with MiXCR, one row per CDR3 protein. The sample lists approximately 500,000 distinct CDR3 sequences; approximately 25% were seen once. Material: PBMCs or a T cell subset sorted from them (not recorded which). All receptors come from an adult woman who had mild COVID-19 (a few samples of this study predate the infection). Cell type and time point are not known. Each CDR3 is given with its conserved first and last residue. The D gene is left open where the match is weak. Size is stated for part of the rows, as once, few or many counts, or as a class when the clone is expanded.

V gene	J gene	clone size	D gene	CDR3 DNA	CDR3 protein
TRBV7-9	TRBJ2-2	few	NA	TGTGCCAGCAGACAAGGGGTGAATTCGCGTGAGGAGCTGTTTTTT	CASRQGVNSREELFF
TRBV7-9	TRBJ1-2	NA	NA	TGTGCCAGCAGCTCACTCCGACAGTTAAGGGAGTATGGCTACACCTTC	CASSSLRQLREYGYTF
TRBV7-9	TRBJ2-7	NA	TRBD1	TGTGCCAGCAGCTTAGATGGACAGGGGTCTGGGTACTTC	CASSLDGQGSGYF
TRBV24-1	TRBJ2-5	few	TRBD2	TGTGCCACCAGTGATTTGGGAGCGGGAGACGAGACCCAGTACTTC	CATSDLGAGDETQYF
TRBV19	TRBJ2-5	few	NA	TGTGCCAGTAGTCCCAATGCAGGGACCCAGTACTTC	CASSPNAGTQYF
TRBV7-9	TRBJ2-7	NA	TRBD1	TGTGCCAGCAGCCCCGCCAAACCCGGGACAGAGTCCTACGAGCAGTACTTC	CASSPAKPGTESYEQYF
TRBV7-9	TRBJ2-1	many	NA	TGTGCCAAGAGTACCCAGGGTCCAGAGCAGTTCTTC	CAKSTQGPEQFF
TRBV5-6	TRBJ2-7	NA	NA	TGTGCCAGCAGCTTGGGGGGTTGGCAGTACTTC	CASSLGGWQYF
TRBV5-1	TRBJ1-2	NA	TRBD1	TGCGCCAGCAGCTTGGCACAGGGGAGCCAGAACTATGGCTACACCTTC	CASSLAQGSQNYGYTF
TRBV7-2	TRBJ2-6	NA	NA	TGTGCCAGCAGCTTATTTGGAGATTCTGGGGCCAACGTCCTGACTTTC	CASSLFGDSGANVLTF
TRBV20-1	TRBJ2-3	NA	NA	TGCAGTGCTAGAGAAGGACGCACAGATACGCAGTATTTT	CSAREGRTDTQYF
TRBV7-9	TRBJ1-5	few	NA	TGTGCCAGCAGCTTAGAATATCAGCCCCAGCATTTT	CASSLEYQPQHF
TRBV29-1	TRBJ2-6	few	NA	TGCAGCGTTAGGTCCTCTGGGGCCAACGTCCTGACTTTC	CSVRSSGANVLTF
TRBV6-5	TRBJ2-5	NA	TRBD1	TGTGCCAGCACCACCGACAGGGCCCAGTACTTC	CASTTDRAQYF
TRBV12-3/TRBV12-4	TRBJ2-7	NA	NA	TGTGCCAGCAGTTTAGGTTATGACTACTCCTACGAGCAGTACTTC	CASSLGYDYSYEQYF
TRBV7-3	TRBJ2-3	NA	NA	TGTGCCAGCAGCTATACTCAGGGGAGCACAGATACGCAGTATTTT	CASSYTQGSTDTQYF
TRBV7-9	TRBJ1-1	few	TRBD1	TGTGCCAGCAGCTTCTTACGACAGGGGGCGCGGAGCACTGAAGCTTTCTTT	CASSFLRQGARSTEAFF
TRBV20-1	TRBJ2-2	few	TRBD1	TGCGGAAGGAGGACAGGGGGTGGGACCGGGGAGCTGTTTTTT	CGRRTGGGTGELFF
TRBV6-1	TRBJ2-2	many	NA	TGTGCCAGCAGGCAGGGGACCGGGGAGCTGTTTTTT	CASRQGTGELFF
TRBV3-1	TRBJ2-2	NA	NA	TGTGCCAGCAGCCAAGGAGATAGCGGTAACACCGGGGAGCTGTTTTTT	CASSQGDSGNTGELFF
TRBV2	TRBJ2-1	NA	TRBD2	TGTGCCAGCAGACAAGCGGGGCGAACTTACAATGAGCAGTTCTTC	CASRQAGRTYNEQFF
TRBV29-1	TRBJ1-1	few	NA	TGCAGCGCGGGACAGAACACTGAAGCTTTCTTT	CSAGQNTEAFF
TRBV5-1	TRBJ1-1	few	TRBD1	TGCGCCAGCAGCTTGTCCGGGACAGGGGTCACTGAAGCTTTCTTT	CASSLSGTGVTEAFF
TRBV19	TRBJ1-2	NA	TRBD1	TGTGCCAGTAGTATATTCGACCAGGGGGCGTTGGATGGCTACACCTTC	CASSIFDQGALDGYTF